What follows is one TCR beta chain and its context. This sample is part of a study of blood T cell repertoires in COVID-19. Study as a whole: Donors in the United States, Italy and Spain gave samples during acute or convalescent COVID-19. Nucleic acid was either cDNA or gDNA, and it came from T cells, B-cell-depleted T cells, or PBMCs.

The V gene lost 4 bases and the J gene lost 2 bases, with 6 bases spanning the gap. CDR1 is MGHDK and CDR2 is SYGVNS in the germline V gene. The CDR3 loop spans 12 amino acids. As originally analysed: For nucleated cells, counts were estimated from reference gene primer amplification. The method was immunoSEQ multiplex PCR; TCRdb's version includes in-frame clones alone and lacks a portion of them. That table gives V, J and clone size, and the DNA gave D and trimming. The sample consists of about 280,000 clones, roughly 86% of them appearing once. Source material: peripheral blood. The genes are TRBV25-1 and TRBJ2-7; maybe TRBD1 (6 bases). This TCR was recovered from a man aged 35 to 55 with active or convalescent COVID-19. DNA for the CDR3: TGTGCCAGCAGTGGACAGGCCTACGAGCAGTACTTC. Amino acids: CASSGQAYEQYF.